This T cell receptor beta chain was obtained from a study of control samples from healthy donors and cancer patients. Repertoires were generated with immunoSEQ multiplex PCR, while TCRdb's copy carries only in-frame clones and drops some. Of roughly 170,000 clones listed, 90% to 95% are singletons. With regard to this clone: This sample includes further DNA sequences coding for the same CDR3.

With 0 bases removed from V and 8 bases from J, the gap between germline ends came to 14 bases. The CDR3 has 14 amino acids. Germline V gives CDR1 SGHRS, CDR2 YFSETQ. This sequence originates from a woman in her sixties in good health. What was sequenced was blood. The chain recombines TRBV5-1 with TRBJ1-1; D might be TRBD1 (5 bases). Here the CDR3 reads CASSLGSGGAEAFF. The CDR3 DNA is TGCGCCAGCAGCTTGGGGTCGGGGGGTGCCGAAGCTTTCTTT.